The 8 T cell receptor beta chains below come from one sample, sequenced in a study of blood T cell repertoires in COVID-19. Here immunoSEQ multiplex PCR was the method, and the copy in TCRdb shows in-frame clones only, minus some. The table lists fewer than 350,000 clones, 80% to 95% of them singletons. The sequencing sample was made of peripheral blood. The source is a woman younger than 45 with COVID-19, enrolled during active disease.

This clone was recorded only once. The gene calls are TRBV5-6 and TRBJ1-4, with D possibly TRBD1 on 6 matching bases. CDR1 is SGHDT and CDR2 is YYEEEE in the germline V gene. Trimming left V 2 bases short and J 5 bases short, with 13 bases between. The CDR3 length is 15 residues. Here the CDR3 DNA reads TGTGCCAGCAGCTTCCCGGGACAACTAAATGAAAAACTGTTTTTT. Residues: CASSFPGQLNEKLFF.

The CDR3 loop is CASSSTLGRLAYGYTF. CDR3 sequence (DNA): TGTGCCAGCAGTTCCACCCTTGGCAGGCTCGCCTATGGCTACACCTTC. V and J are TRBV28 and TRBJ1-2; D unclear. CDR3 length equals 16 residues. V gave up 4 bases and J gave up 4 bases, with 19 bases separating them. Germline V gene data show CDR1 as MDHEN and CDR2 as SYDVKM.

CDR3 in amino acids: CSVAPDRAGSPLHF. In DNA form, the CDR3 reads TGCAGCGTTGCCCCGGACAGGGCGGGTTCACCCCTCCACTTT. The V call is TRBV29-1, the J call TRBJ1-6, with TRBD1 identical over 8 bases. Germline CDR1 is SQVTM and CDR2 is ANQGSEA. The CDR3 spans 14 residues. J was trimmed by 9 bases and V by 4 bases; bases with no gene match: 8.

The V gene is TRBV11-2, the J gene TRBJ2-2, with D unclear. Trimming removed 10 bases from V and 1 base from J, with 13 bases in between. In germline, CDR1 is SGHAT, CDR2 FQNNGV. This CDR3 has 14 residues. The CDR3: CATAPAVNTGELFF. Written as DNA, the CDR3 is TGTGCCACCGCCCCCGCAGTGAACACCGGGGAGCTGTTTTTT.

Regarding this clone: Relative to the germline gene, one junction end is altered; a read error may explain this. The chain recombines TRBV30 with TRBJ1-1, with a possible D match to TRBD1 (5 bases). The CDR3 has 14 residues. The V gene's germline CDR1 is GTSNPN and CDR2 SVGIG (reference sequence). This chain's CDR3 is CAGRTTREVGEAFF. CDR3 in DNA: TGTGCCGGGAGGACTACCAGGGAGGTTGGTGAAGCTTTCTTT.

The chain has TRBV30 and TRBJ2-7, with 8 positions matching TRBD1. The junction had 5 bases not matched to a gene; V was cut back by 3 bases and J by 10 bases. From germline, CDR1 is GTSNPN and CDR2 SVGIG (reference sequence). This CDR3 contains 11 residues. This CDR3 is CAWSAGGPQYF. The DNA of the CDR3 is TGTGCCTGGAGCGCAGGGGGCCCTCAGTACTTC. Based on the CDR3 plus reference TRBV30 and TRBJ2-7, the full variable domain is SQTIHQWPATLVQPVGSPLSLECTVEGTSNPNLYWYRQAAGRGLQLLFYSVGIGQISSEVPQNLSASRPQDRQFILSSKKLLLSDSGFYLCAWSAGGPQYFGPGTRLTVT.

For this clone: The sample has other DNA sequences that encode this CDR3 too. V and J are TRBV6-5 and TRBJ1-6, with TRBD1 identical over 9 bases. Germline-derived CDR1 and CDR2 are MNHEY and SVGAGI. V shed 4 bases, J shed 9 bases, and the junction held 4 bases outside the gene matches. The CDR3 length is 14 residues. The CDR3 reads CASSSTGGGSPLHF. For the CDR3, the DNA is TGTGCCAGCAGTTCCACAGGGGGCGGTTCACCCCTCCACTTT.

This clone was detected once. The CDR3 nucleotides read TGTGCCATCAGTCAGGGGCAGACCACAGATACGCAGTATTTT. It encodes CAISQGQTTDTQYF. The chain recombines TRBV10-3 with TRBJ2-3; possibly TRBD1 for D (6 bases). V lost 5 bases, J lost 2 bases, and 11 bases lay in between. The CDR3 consists of 14 residues. Germline values: CDR1 ENHRY, CDR2 SYGVKD.